This T cell receptor beta chain was recovered during a study of blood T cell repertoires in COVID-19. Study context: Samples representing acute and convalescent COVID-19 were sourced from the United States, Italy and Spain. The analysed material was cDNA or gDNA that came from T cells, B-cell-depleted T cells, or PBMCs.

How the authors handled the data: Counts of nucleated cells, estimated from reference gene primer amplification, were obtained. The repertoire was sequenced with immunoSEQ multiplex PCR; TCRdb's copy has only in-frame clones and lacks some. V, J and clone size derive from that table, while D and trimming were established from the DNA sequence. The profile shows about 200,000 clones, around nine tenths of them singletons. CDR1 and CDR2 (germline): MNHEY, SVGAGI. This CDR3 is 16 amino acids long. Trimming stripped 0 bases from V and 7 bases from J, with 16 bases between. The chain joins TRBV6-5 to TRBJ2-1; D possibly corresponds to TRBD2 (6 bases). The TCR originated in a human donor in a cohort sampled during active COVID-19. Specimen: peripheral blood. CDR3 DNA sequence: TGTGCCAGCAGTTACTCGACGGGGGAGGTTGTTAATGAGCAGTTCTTC. Translating gives CASSYSTGEVVNEQFF.